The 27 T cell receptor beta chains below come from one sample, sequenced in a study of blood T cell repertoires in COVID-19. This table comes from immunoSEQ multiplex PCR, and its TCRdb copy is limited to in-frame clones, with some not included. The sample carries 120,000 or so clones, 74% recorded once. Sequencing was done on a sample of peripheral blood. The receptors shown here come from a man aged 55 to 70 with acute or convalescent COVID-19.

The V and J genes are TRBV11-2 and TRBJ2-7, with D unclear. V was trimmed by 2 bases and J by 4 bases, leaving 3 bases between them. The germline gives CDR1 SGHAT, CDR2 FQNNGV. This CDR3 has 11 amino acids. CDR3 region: CASSLLYEQYF. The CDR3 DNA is TGTGCCAGCAGCTTATTATACGAGCAGTACTTC.

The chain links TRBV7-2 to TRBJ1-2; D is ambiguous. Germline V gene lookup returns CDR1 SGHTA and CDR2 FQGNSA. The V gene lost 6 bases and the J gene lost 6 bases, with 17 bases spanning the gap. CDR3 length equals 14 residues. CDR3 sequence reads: CASSTRHQENGYTF. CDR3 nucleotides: TGTGCCAGCAGTACCCGGCACCAGGAAAATGGCTACACCTTC.

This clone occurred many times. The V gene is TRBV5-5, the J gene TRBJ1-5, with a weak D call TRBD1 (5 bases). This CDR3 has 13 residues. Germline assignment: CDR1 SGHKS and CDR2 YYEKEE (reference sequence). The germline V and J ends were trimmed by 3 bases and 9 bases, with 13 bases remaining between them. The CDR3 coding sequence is TGTGCCAGCAGCTGGACACCTCAATCGCCCCAGCATTTT. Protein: CASSWTPQSPQHF. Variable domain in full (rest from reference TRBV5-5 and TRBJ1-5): DAGVTQSPTHLIKTRGQQVTLRCSPISGHKSVSWYQQVLGQGPQFIFQYYEKEERGRGNFPDRFSARQFPNYSSELNVNALLLGDSALYLCASSWTPQSPQHFGDGTRLSIL.

In DNA, the CDR3 is TGTGCCAGCAGCCAAGAGGGGGCGCGGAATTCACCCCTCCACTTT. Protein sequence: CASSQEGARNSPLHF. The gene calls are TRBV3-1 (or the pseudogene TRBV3-2) and TRBJ1-6; D perhaps matches TRBD1 (6 bases). Looked up from germline, CDR1 is LGHDT and CDR2 is YNNKEL (reference sequence). The CDR3 runs 15 residues. V was cut by 0 bases and J by 7 bases, with 10 bases left in between.

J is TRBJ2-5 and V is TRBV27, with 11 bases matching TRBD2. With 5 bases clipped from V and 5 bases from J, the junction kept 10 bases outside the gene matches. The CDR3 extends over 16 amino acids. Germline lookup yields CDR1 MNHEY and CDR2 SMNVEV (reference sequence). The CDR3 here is CASSPPRLAGGETQYF. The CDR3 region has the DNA TGTGCCAGCAGTCCCCCTCGTCTAGCGGGAGGCGAGACCCAGTACTTC.

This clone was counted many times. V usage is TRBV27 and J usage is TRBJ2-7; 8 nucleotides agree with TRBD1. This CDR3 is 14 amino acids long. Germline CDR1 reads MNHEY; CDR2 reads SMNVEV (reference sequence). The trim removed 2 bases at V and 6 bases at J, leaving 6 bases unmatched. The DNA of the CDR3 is TGTGCCAGCAGTTTACAAACTGACAGGGGCGAGCAGTACTTC. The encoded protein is CASSLQTDRGEQYF.

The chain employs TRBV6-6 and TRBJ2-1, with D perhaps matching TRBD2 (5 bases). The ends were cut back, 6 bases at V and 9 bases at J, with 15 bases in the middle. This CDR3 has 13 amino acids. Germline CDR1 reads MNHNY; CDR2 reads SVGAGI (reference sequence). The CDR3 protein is CASSPNSELEQFF. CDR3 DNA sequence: TGTGCCAGCAGCCCAAATAGCGAACTTGAGCAGTTCTTC.

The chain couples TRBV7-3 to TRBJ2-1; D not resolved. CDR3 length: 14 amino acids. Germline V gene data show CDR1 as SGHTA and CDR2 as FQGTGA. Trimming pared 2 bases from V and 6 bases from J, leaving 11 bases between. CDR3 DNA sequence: TGTGCCAGCAGCTTATGGGCTCACAGCAATGAGCAGTTCTTC. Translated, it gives CASSLWAHSNEQFF.

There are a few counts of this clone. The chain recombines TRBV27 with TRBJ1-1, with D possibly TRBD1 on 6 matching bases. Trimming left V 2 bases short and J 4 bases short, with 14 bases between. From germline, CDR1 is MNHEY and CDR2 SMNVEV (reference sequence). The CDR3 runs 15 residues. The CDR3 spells CASSLGGATGTEAFF. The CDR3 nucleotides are TGTGCCAGCAGTTTAGGGGGGGCGACCGGCACTGAAGCTTTCTTT.

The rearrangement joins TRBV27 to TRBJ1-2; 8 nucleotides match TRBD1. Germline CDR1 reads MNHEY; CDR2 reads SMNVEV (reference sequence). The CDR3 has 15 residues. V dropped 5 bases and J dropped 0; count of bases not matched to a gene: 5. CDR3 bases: TGTGCCAGCAGTACACCGACAGGGGCTAACTATGGCTACACCTTC. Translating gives CASSTPTGANYGYTF.

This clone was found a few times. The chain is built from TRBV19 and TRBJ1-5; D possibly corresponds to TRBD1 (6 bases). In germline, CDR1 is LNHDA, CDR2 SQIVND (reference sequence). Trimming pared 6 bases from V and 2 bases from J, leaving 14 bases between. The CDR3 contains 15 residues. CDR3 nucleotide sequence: TGTGCCAGTAGCAGAGGGGGTGGAGGCAATCAGCCCCAGCATTTT. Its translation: CASSRGGGGNQPQHF.

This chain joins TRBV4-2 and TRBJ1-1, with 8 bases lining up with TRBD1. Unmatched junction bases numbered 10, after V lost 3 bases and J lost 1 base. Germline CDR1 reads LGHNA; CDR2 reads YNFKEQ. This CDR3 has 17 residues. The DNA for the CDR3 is TGTGCCAGCAGCCAGGGAGGGACAGGATATCAGAACACTGAAGCTTTCTTT. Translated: CASSQGGTGYQNTEAFF.

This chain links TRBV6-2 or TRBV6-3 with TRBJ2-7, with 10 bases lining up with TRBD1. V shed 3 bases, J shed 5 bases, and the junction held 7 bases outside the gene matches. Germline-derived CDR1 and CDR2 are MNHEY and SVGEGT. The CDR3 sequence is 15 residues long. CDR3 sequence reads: CASSYSGTGVNEQYF. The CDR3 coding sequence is TGTGCCAGCAGTTATTCCGGGACAGGGGTCAACGAGCAGTACTTC.

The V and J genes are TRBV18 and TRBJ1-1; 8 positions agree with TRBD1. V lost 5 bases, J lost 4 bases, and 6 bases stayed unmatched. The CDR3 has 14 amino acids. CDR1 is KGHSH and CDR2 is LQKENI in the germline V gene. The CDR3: CASSTTGVGTEAFF. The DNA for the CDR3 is TGTGCCAGCTCAACGACAGGGGTCGGCACTGAAGCTTTCTTT. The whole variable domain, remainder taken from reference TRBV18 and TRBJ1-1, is NAGVMQNPRHLVRRRGQEARLRCSPMKGHSHVYWYRQLPEEGLKFMVYLQKENIIDESGMPKERFSAEFPKEGPSILRIQQVVRGDSAAYFCASSTTGVGTEAFFGQGTRLTVV.

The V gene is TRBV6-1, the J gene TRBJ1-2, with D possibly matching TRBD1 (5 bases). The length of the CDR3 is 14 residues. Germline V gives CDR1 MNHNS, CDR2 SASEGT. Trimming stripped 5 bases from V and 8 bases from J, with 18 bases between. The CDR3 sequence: CASSWIRGESGYTF. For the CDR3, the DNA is TGTGCCAGCAGTTGGATACGGGGGGAGAGCGGCTACACCTTC.

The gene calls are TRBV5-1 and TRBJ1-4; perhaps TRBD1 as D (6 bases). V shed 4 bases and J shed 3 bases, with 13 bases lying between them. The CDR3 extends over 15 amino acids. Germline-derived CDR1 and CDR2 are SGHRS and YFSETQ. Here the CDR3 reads CASSLGGRANEKLFF. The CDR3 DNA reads TGCGCCAGCAGCCTGGGGGGCAGGGCTAATGAAAAACTGTTTTTT.

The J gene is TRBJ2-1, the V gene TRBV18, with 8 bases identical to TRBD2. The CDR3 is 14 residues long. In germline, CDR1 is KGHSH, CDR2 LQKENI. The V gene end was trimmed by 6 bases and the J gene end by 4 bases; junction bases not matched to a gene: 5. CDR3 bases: TGTGCCAGCTCCCTTAGCGGGGAGTACAATGAGCAGTTCTTC. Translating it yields CASSLSGEYNEQFF. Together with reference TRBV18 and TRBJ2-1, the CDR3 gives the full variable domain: NAGVMQNPRHLVRRRGQEARLRCSPMKGHSHVYWYRQLPEEGLKFMVYLQKENIIDESGMPKERFSAEFPKEGPSILRIQQVVRGDSAAYFCASSLSGEYNEQFFGPGTRLTVL.

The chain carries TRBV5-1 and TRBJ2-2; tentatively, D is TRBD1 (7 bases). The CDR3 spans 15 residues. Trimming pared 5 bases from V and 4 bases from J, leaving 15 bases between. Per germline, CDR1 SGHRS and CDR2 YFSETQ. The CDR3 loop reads CASREGALSTGELFF. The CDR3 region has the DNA TGCGCCAGCAGGGAGGGGGCCTTAAGCACCGGGGAGCTGTTTTTT. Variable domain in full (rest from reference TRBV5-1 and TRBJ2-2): KAGVTQTPRYLIKTRGQQVTLSCSPISGHRSVSWYQQTPGQGLQFLFEYFSETQRNKGNFPGRFSGRQFSNSRSEMNVSTLELGDSALYLCASREGALSTGELFFGEGSRLTVL.

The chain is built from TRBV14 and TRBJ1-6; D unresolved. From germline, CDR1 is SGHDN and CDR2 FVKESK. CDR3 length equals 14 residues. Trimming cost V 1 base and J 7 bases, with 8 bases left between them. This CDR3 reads CASSQVSFNSPLHF. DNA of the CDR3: TGTGCCAGCAGCCAAGTCTCGTTCAATTCACCCCTCCACTTT. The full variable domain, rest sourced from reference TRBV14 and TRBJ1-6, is EAGVTQFPSHSVIEKGQTVTLRCDPISGHDNLYWYRRVMGKEIKFLLHFVKESKQDESGMPNNRFLAERTGGTYSTLKVQPAELEDSGVYFCASSQVSFNSPLHFGNGTRLTVT.

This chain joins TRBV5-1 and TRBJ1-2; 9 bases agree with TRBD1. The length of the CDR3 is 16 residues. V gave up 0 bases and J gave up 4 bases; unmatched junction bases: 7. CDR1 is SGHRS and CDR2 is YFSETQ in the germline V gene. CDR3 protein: CASSLGGQGSSYGYTF. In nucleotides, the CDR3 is TGCGCCAGCAGCTTGGGAGGACAGGGGTCCTCCTATGGCTACACCTTC.

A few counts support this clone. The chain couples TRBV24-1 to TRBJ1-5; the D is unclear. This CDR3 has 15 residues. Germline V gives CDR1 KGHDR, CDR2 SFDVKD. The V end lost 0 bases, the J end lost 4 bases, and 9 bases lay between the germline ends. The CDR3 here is CATSDLTAGNQPQHF. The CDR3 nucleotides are TGTGCCACCAGTGATTTGACGGCGGGAAATCAGCCCCAGCATTTT.

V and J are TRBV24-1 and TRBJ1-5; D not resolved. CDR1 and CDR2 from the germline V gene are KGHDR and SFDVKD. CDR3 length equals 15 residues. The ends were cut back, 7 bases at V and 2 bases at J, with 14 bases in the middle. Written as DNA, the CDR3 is TGTGCCACCAGCCCCGGGGTTTCCGGCAATCAGCCCCAGCATTTT. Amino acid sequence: CATSPGVSGNQPQHF.

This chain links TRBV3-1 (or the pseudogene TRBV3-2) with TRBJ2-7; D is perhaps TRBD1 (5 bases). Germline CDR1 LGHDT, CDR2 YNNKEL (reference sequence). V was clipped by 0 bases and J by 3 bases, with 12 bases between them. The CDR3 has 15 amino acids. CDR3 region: CASSQERSRDYEQYF. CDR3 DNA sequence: TGTGCCAGCAGCCAAGAGAGGAGCAGGGACTACGAGCAGTACTTC.

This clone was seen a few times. CDR3 nucleotides: TGTGCCAGCAGTGAAAGCCCTAGCGGGGGGGCCTACGAGCAGTACTTC. It translates to CASSESPSGGAYEQYF. This chain joins TRBV6-1 and TRBJ2-7; 12 bases map to TRBD2. The CDR3 sequence is 16 residues long. Germline V gives CDR1 MNHNS, CDR2 SASEGT. Trimming cost V 2 bases and J 2 bases; bases outside gene matches: 4.

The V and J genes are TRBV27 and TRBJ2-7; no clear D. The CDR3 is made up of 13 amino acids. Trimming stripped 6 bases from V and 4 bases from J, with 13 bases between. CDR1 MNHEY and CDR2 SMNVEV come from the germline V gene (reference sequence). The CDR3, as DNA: TGTGCCAGCAGGTCGTTGGGCCTTTACGAGCAGTACTTC. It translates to CASRSLGLYEQYF.

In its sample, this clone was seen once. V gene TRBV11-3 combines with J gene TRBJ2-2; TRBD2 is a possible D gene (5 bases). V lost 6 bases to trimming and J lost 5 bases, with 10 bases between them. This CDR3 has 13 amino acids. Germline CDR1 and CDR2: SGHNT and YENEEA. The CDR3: CASSWTLTGELFF. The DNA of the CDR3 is TGTGCCAGCAGTTGGACTTTAACCGGGGAGCTGTTTTTT.

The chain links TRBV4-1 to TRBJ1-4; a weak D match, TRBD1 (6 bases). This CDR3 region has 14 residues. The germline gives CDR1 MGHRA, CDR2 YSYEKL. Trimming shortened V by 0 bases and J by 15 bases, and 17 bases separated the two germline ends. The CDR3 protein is CASSQDLRPTGMFF. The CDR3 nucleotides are TGCGCCAGCAGCCAAGATCTAAGGCCAACAGGGATGTTTTTT.